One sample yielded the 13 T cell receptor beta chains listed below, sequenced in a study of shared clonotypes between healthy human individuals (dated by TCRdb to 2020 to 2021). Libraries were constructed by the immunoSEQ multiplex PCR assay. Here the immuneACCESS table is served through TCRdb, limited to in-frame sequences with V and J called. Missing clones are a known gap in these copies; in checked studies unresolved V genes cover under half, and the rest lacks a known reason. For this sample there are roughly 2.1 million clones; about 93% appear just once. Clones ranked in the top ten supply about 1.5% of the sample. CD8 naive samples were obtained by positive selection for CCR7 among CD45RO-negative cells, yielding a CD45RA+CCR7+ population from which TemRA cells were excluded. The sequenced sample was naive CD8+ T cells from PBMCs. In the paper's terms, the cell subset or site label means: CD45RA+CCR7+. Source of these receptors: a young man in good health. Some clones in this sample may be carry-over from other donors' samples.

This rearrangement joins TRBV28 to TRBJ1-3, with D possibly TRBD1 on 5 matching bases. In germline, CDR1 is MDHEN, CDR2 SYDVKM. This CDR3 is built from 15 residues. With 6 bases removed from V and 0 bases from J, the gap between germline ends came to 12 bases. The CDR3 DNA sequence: TGTGCCAGCAGAATCTCAGGGAGCTCTGGAAACACCATATATTTT. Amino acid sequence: CASRISGSSGNTIYF.

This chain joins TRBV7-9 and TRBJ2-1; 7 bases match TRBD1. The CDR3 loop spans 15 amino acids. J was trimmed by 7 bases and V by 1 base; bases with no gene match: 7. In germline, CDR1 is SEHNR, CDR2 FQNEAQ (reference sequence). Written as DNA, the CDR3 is TGTGCCAGCAGCTTAGAGACAGGGCGCTCGAATGAGCAGTTCTTC. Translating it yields CASSLETGRSNEQFF.

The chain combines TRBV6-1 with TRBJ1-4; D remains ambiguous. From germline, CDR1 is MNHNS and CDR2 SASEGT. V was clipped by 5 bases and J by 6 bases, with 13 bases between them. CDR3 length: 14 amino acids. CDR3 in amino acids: CASSLQDLDEKLFF. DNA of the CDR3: TGTGCCAGCAGTTTGCAGGATCTAGATGAAAAACTGTTTTTT.

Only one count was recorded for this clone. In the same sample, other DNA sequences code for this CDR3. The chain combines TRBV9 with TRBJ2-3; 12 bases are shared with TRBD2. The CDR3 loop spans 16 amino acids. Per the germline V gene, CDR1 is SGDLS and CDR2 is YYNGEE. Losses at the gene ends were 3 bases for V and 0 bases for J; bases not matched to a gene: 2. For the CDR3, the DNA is TGTGCCAGCAGCGGAGGGACTAGCGGGAGCACAGATACGCAGTATTTT. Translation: CASSGGTSGSTDTQYF.

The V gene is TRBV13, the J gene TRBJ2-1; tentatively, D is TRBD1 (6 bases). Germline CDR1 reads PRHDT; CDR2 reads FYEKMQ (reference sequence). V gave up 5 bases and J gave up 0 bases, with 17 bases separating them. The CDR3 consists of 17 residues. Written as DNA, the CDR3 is TGTGCCAGCAGCCCCCGGACAGCCGAGAGCTCCTACAATGAGCAGTTCTTC. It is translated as CASSPRTAESSYNEQFF. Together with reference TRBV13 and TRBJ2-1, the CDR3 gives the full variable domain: AAGVIQSPRHLIKEKRETATLKCYPIPRHDTVYWYQQGPGQDPQFLISFYEKMQSDKGSIPDRFSAQQFSDYHSELNMSSLELGDSALYFCASSPRTAESSYNEQFFGPGTRLTVL.

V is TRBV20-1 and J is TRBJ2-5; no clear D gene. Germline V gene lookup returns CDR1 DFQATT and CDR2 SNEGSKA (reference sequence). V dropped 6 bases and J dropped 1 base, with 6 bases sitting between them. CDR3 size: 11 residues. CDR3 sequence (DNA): TGCAGTGCGGTTGTCCAAGAGACCCAGTACTTC. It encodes CSAVVQETQYF.

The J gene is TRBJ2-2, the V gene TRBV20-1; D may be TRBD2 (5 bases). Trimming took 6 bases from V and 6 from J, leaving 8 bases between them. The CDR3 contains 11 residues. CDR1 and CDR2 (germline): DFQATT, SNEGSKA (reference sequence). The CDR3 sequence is CSAAVSGELFF. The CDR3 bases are TGCAGTGCAGCGGTCTCCGGGGAGCTGTTTTTT.

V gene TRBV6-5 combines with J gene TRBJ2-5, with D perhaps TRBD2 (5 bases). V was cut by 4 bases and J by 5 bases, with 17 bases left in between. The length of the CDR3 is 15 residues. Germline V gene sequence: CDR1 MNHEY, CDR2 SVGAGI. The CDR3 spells CASSSWEPTRETQYF. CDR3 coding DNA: TGTGCCAGCAGTTCGTGGGAGCCGACTCGGGAGACCCAGTACTTC.

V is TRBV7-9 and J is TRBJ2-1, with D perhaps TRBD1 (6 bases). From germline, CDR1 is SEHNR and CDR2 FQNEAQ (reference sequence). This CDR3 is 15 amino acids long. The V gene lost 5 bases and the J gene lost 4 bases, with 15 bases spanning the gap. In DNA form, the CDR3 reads TGTGCCAGCAGCCCGCCGGGACAAATATACAATGAGCAGTTCTTC. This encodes CASSPPGQIYNEQFF.

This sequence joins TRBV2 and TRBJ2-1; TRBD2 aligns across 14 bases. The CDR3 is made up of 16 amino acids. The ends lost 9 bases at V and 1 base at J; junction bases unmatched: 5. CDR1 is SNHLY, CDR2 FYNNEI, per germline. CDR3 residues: CARGLAGEGSYNEQFF. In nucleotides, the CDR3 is TGTGCCAGGGGACTAGCGGGAGAAGGGTCCTACAATGAGCAGTTCTTC.

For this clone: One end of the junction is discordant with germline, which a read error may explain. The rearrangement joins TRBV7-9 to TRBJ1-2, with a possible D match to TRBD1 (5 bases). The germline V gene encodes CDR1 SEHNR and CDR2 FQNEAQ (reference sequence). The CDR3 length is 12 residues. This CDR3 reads CASSLGTQTQPF. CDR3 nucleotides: TGTGCCAGCAGCTTGGGGACCCAAACCCAACCTTTC.

This CDR3 reads CASSTHLVRETQYF. Written as DNA, the CDR3 is TGTGCCAGCAGCACCCACTTAGTCCGGGAGACCCAGTACTTC. The chain is built from TRBV7-9 and TRBJ2-5; no definite D call. The V end was cut by 5 bases, the J end by 5 bases, with 15 bases between. The CDR3 contains 14 residues. Germline V gene data show CDR1 as SEHNR and CDR2 as FQNEAQ (reference sequence).

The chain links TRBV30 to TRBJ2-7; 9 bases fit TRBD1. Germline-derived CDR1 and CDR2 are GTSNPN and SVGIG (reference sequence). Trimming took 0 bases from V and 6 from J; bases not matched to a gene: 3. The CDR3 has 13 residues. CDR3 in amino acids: CAWSVTGGIEQYF. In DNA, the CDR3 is TGTGCCTGGAGTGTTACAGGGGGCATCGAGCAGTACTTC.